This T cell receptor (beta chain) appears in the sequencing data of a study of blood T cell repertoires in COVID-19. Sequencing was performed with immunoSEQ multiplex PCR; in TCRdb, only in-frame clones are kept and a portion is missing. The table has roughly 190,000 clones, 82% seen once. Losses at the gene ends were 1 base for V and 5 bases for J; bases not matched to a gene: 13. The CDR3 runs 17 residues. The germline gives CDR1 LGHNA, CDR2 YNFKEQ. The clonotype was recovered from a woman aged 55-69 years with COVID-19, enrolled during active disease. The sequenced sample consisted of peripheral blood. V is TRBV4-2 and J is TRBJ2-5; 7 nucleotides line up with TRBD1. DNA of the CDR3: TGTGCCAGCAGCCAAGTATTCGAACAGGGGTTTCGGGAGACCCAGTACTTC. It specifies CASSQVFEQGFRETQYF.